This is a list of T cell receptor beta chains from one sample in a study of cytotoxic CD8 clonotypes in ibrutinib-treated CLL. Assay used: immunoSEQ multiplex PCR; TCRdb lists only in-frame clones, some missing. This sample has 9,500 to 14,000 clones, with 65% to 85% found just once. The specimen comprised PBMCs, sampled at disease progression, from a patient treated with ibrutinib. The receptors were sampled from a human donor with chronic lymphocytic leukemia. Each CDR3 is given with its conserved first and last residue. Fields, in order: J gene, V gene, clone size, D gene, CDR3 protein, CDR3 DNA. A D gene is named only where the DNA matches it firmly. Clone size is not always given. Where it is, it says once, few, many or a class for expanded clones.

>TRBJ1-2|TRBV10-3|NA|TRBD1
CAIRDGQGVYGYTF
TGTGCCATCAGGGATGGACAGGGGGTCTATGGCTACACCTTC
>TRBJ1-1|TRBV6-1|NA|NA
CASSESGDPVITEAFF
TGTGCCAGCAGTGAATCGGGGGACCCCGTGATCACTGAAGCTTTCTTT
>TRBJ2-7|TRBV10-3|few|TRBD1
CAIRAPDRGLDEQYF
TGTGCCATCAGGGCCCCGGACAGGGGGCTGGACGAGCAGTACTTC
>TRBJ2-1|TRBV6-6|NA|NA
CASSYGTPLNEQFF
TGTGCCAGCAGTTACGGGACTCCCCTTAATGAGCAGTTCTTC
>TRBJ2-3|TRBV28|NA|NA
CASSLNRDTDTQYF
TGTGCCAGCAGTTTAAATAGGGATACAGATACGCAGTATTTT
>TRBJ1-1|TRBV12-5|NA|NA
CASGSGVVSEAFF
TGTGCTAGTGGTTCAGGGGTAGTCTCTGAAGCTTTCTTT
>TRBJ2-7|TRBV5-1|NA|NA
CASSLAGSGYDEQYF
TGCGCCAGCAGCTTGGCCGGGAGTGGTTACGACGAGCAGTACTTC
>TRBJ2-1|TRBV19|NA|NA
CASSAQGQDEQFF
TGTGCCAGTAGTGCCCAGGGGCAGGATGAGCAGTTCTTC
>TRBJ2-5|TRBV27|NA|NA
CASSPGGETQYF
TGTGCCAGCAGTCCCGGGGGAGAGACCCAGTACTTC
>TRBJ2-2|TRBV5-1|NA|NA
CASSPPRGVGTGELFF
TGCGCCAGCAGCCCCCCCAGGGGGGTGGGCACCGGGGAGCTGTTTTTT
>TRBJ2-3|TRBV5-4|medium-sized|NA
CASSPELREAGTDTQYF
TGTGCCAGCAGCCCCGAGTTACGGGAAGCAGGTACAGATACGCAGTATTTT
>TRBJ1-4|TRBV28|NA|NA
CASSEGGTNEKLFF
TGTGCCAGCAGTGAGGGAGGAACTAATGAAAAACTGTTTTTT
>TRBJ2-7|TRBV10-3|NA|NA
CAISESGYEQYF
TGTGCCATCAGTGAGTCAGGCTACGAGCAGTACTTC
>TRBJ1-3|TRBV9|NA|TRBD1
CASSVRQGTGNTIYF
TGTGCCAGCAGCGTTAGACAGGGAACTGGAAACACCATATATTTT
>TRBJ2-1|TRBV5-8|NA|TRBD2
CASSLTSGNDEQFF
TGTGCCAGCAGCTTGACTAGCGGGAACGATGAGCAGTTCTTC
>TRBJ2-2|TRBV11-3|NA|TRBD1
CASSFQFGTGKSGELFF
TGTGCCAGCAGCTTCCAATTTGGGACAGGGAAATCCGGGGAGCTGTTTTTT
>TRBJ2-2|TRBV30|NA|TRBD2
CAWSDPLAGAQPGELFF
TGTGCCTGGAGTGATCCTCTAGCGGGAGCCCAACCCGGGGAGCTGTTTTTT
>TRBJ1-5|TRBV28|NA|NA
CASSFITAFGQPQHF
TGTGCCAGCAGTTTTATCACAGCCTTCGGTCAGCCCCAGCATTTT
>TRBJ2-5|TRBV9|NA|NA
CASSGGLQETQYF
TGTGCCAGCAGCGGCGGACTACAAGAGACCCAGTACTTC
>TRBJ1-3|TRBV5-1|NA|NA
CASSLGRSSGNTIYF
TGCGCCAGCAGCTTGGGTAGAAGCTCTGGAAACACCATATATTTT
>TRBJ2-3|TRBV18|NA|NA
CASSLLASTDTQYF
TGTGCCAGCTCACTTCTAGCGAGCACAGATACGCAGTATTTT
>TRBJ2-3|TRBV7-6|NA|NA
CASSLGESNTQYF
TGTGCCAGCAGCTTAGGGGAGTCAAATACGCAGTATTTT
>TRBJ1-4|TRBV16|NA|TRBD1
CASSQGTGDEKLFF
TGTGCCAGCAGCCAAGGGACAGGTGATGAAAAACTGTTTTTT
>TRBJ2-3|TRBV9|NA|NA
CASSVLVGISTDTQYF
TGTGCCAGCAGCGTACTGGTAGGGATTAGCACAGATACGCAGTATTTT
>TRBJ2-2|TRBV9|NA|NA
CASSVALVNTGELFF
TGTGCCAGCAGCGTAGCTCTCGTGAACACCGGGGAGCTGTTTTTT
>TRBJ1-2|TRBV16|NA|NA
CASSENRDGYTF
TGTGCCAGCAGCGAAAACAGGGATGGCTACACCTTC
>TRBJ1-2|TRBV11-2|once|NA
CASSLPGSAAGYTF
TGTGCCAGCAGCTTACCAGGTTCAGCGGCTGGCTACACCTTC
>TRBJ2-1|TRBV4-1|NA|TRBD2
CASSQDREGGPLYNEQFF
TGCGCCAGCAGCCAAGACCGGGAGGGAGGGCCCTTATACAATGAGCAGTTCTTC
>TRBJ1-2|TRBV6-1|NA|NA
CASTRLGYGYTF
TGTGCCAGCACGCGCCTGGGCTATGGCTACACCTTC
>TRBJ2-2|TRBV2|NA|TRBD1
CASSEARTGSGELFF
TGTGCCAGCAGTGAAGCGCGGACAGGGTCCGGGGAGCTGTTTTTT
>TRBJ2-7|TRBV29-1|NA|NA
CSVEDAANYEQYF
TGCAGCGTTGAAGATGCGGCCAACTACGAGCAGTACTTC
>TRBJ2-5|TRBV21-1|once|NA
CASYGGTSGQETQYF
TGTGCCAGCTATGGGGGGACTAGCGGCCAAGAGACCCAGTACTTC
>TRBJ2-5|TRBV5-1|NA|TRBD2
CASRDPSGGQETQYF
TGCGCCAGCAGAGATCCAAGCGGGGGACAAGAGACCCAGTACTTC
>TRBJ1-4|TRBV14|NA|NA
CASSQDKGYNRNEKLFF
TGTGCCAGCAGCCAAGATAAAGGTTACAACCGAAATGAAAAACTGTTTTTT
>TRBJ1-5|TRBV19|NA|TRBD1
CASSWTGIGNQPQHF
TGTGCCAGTAGTTGGACAGGGATCGGCAATCAGCCCCAGCATTTT
>TRBJ1-5|TRBV21-1|once|NA
CASSSRRAQGSNQPQHF
TGTGCCAGCAGCTCCCGCCGGGCCCAGGGGAGCAATCAGCCCCAGCATTTT
>TRBJ2-7|TRBV4-2|NA|NA
CASSQATGYSYEQYF
TGTGCCAGCAGCCAGGCGACAGGCTACTCCTACGAGCAGTACTTC
>TRBJ1-1|TRBV29-1|NA|TRBD1
CSVEERDRGEAFF
TGCAGCGTTGAAGAGAGGGACAGGGGCGAAGCTTTCTTT
>TRBJ2-2|TRBV6-1|once|NA
CASSDWGYGELFF
TGTGCCAGCAGTGATTGGGGGTACGGGGAGCTGTTTTTT
>TRBJ1-5|TRBV7-8|few|NA
CASSPYKGRGNQPQHF
TGTGCCAGCAGCCCTTATAAGGGGCGAGGCAATCAGCCCCAGCATTTT
>TRBJ2-7|TRBV27|NA|TRBD1
CATAGGPYEQYF
TGTGCCACCGCAGGGGGTCCGTACGAGCAGTACTTC
>TRBJ1-5|TRBV6-1|medium-sized|NA
CASTGTMDQPQHF
TGTGCCAGCACTGGGACAATGGATCAGCCCCAGCATTTT
>TRBJ2-5|TRBV30|NA|NA
CACGTLGTQYF
TGTGCCTGTGGGACCCTCGGGACCCAGTACTTC
>TRBJ2-1|TRBV2|NA|TRBD2
CASRGASGYNEQFF
TGTGCCAGCAGGGGGGCTAGCGGGTACAATGAGCAGTTCTTC
>TRBJ1-2|TRBV11-2|NA|NA
CASSRAGPIYGYTF
TGTGCCAGCAGCCGGGCGGGACCCATCTATGGCTACACCTTC
>TRBJ2-3|TRBV30|NA|TRBD2
CAWSFPSGSPPDTQYF
TGTGCCTGGAGTTTCCCTAGCGGGAGCCCGCCAGATACGCAGTATTTT
>TRBJ1-1|TRBV13|NA|NA
CASSSYGFTEAFF
TGTGCCAGCAGCTCGTACGGTTTCACTGAAGCTTTCTTT
>TRBJ1-1|TRBV7-8|once|NA
CASSLALRGGGAFF
TGTGCCAGCAGCTTAGCGCTAAGGGGAGGAGGCGCTTTCTTT
>TRBJ2-2|TRBV6-6|NA|NA
CASSQGGGELFF
TGTGCCAGCAGTCAGGGCGGCGGGGAGCTGTTTTTT
>TRBJ2-7|TRBV19|NA|TRBD2
CASSRLAERYEQYF
TGTGCCAGTAGCCGACTAGCGGAGCGATACGAGCAGTACTTC
>TRBJ1-5|TRBV30|NA|TRBD1
CAWSRTGAQPQHF
TGTGCCTGGAGTCGGACAGGGGCTCAGCCCCAGCATTTT
>TRBJ1-5|TRBV28|NA|NA
CASSLQEEPQHF
TGTGCCAGCAGTTTACAGGAGGAGCCCCAGCATTTT
>TRBJ2-1|TRBV29-1|NA|TRBD1
CSALIGTGRNEQFF
TGCAGCGCCCTCATAGGGACAGGGAGAAATGAGCAGTTCTTC
>TRBJ2-1|TRBV6-5|NA|TRBD2
CASSYSSGSHNEQFF
TGTGCCAGCAGTTACTCGAGCGGGAGCCACAATGAGCAGTTCTTC
>TRBJ2-7|TRBV18|NA|TRBD1
CASSPPGQANYEQYF
TGTGCCAGCTCACCACCGGGACAGGCCAACTACGAGCAGTACTTC
>TRBJ2-4|TRBV5-6|NA|NA
CASSLGDFGNIQYF
TGTGCCAGCAGCTTGGGGGACTTCGGCAACATTCAGTACTTC
>TRBJ2-1|TRBV28|NA|TRBD1
CAGSGQGVFEQFF
TGTGCCGGGAGCGGACAGGGGGTGTTTGAGCAGTTCTTC
>TRBJ2-5|TRBV5-4|NA|TRBD2
CASSLVGAGEQRETQYF
TGTGCCAGCAGCCTGGTAGGAGCGGGAGAGCAGAGAGAGACCCAGTACTTC